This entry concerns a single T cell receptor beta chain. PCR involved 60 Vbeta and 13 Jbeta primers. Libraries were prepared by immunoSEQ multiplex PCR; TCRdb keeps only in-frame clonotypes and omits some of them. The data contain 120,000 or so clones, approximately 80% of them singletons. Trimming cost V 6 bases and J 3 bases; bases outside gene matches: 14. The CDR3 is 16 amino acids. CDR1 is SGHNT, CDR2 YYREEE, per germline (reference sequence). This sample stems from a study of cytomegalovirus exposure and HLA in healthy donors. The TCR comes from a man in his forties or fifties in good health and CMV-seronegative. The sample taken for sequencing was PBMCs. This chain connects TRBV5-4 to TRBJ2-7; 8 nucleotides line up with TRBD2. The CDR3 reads CASTGIRSSGDYEQYF. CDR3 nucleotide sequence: TGTGCCAGCACAGGAATAAGGAGTAGCGGGGACTACGAGCAGTACTTC.